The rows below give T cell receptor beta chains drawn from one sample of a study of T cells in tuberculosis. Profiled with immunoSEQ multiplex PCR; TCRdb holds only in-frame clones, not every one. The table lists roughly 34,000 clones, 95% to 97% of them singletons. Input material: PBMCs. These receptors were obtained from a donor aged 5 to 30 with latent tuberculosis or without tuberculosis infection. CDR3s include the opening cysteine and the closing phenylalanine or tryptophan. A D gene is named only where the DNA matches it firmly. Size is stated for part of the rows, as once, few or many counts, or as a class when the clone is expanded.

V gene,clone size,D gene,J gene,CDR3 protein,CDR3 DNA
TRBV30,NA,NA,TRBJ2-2,CACRAGELFF,TGTGCCTGCCGGGCCGGGGAGCTGTTTTTT
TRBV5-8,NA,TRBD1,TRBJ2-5,CASSRSDRAQETQYF,TGTGCCAGCAGCCGTTCGGACAGGGCCCAAGAGACCCAGTACTTC
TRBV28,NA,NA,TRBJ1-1,CASNFRERNSEAFF,TGTGCCAGCAATTTTCGGGAACGGAACTCTGAAGCTTTCTTT
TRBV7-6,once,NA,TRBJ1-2,CASSSRPNGVGSGYTF,TGTGCCAGCAGCTCCCGCCCCAATGGGGTGGGGAGCGGCTACACCTTC
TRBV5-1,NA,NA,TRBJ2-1,CASSLLAEGEQFF,TGCGCCAGCAGCTTATTAGCGGAAGGGGAGCAGTTCTTC
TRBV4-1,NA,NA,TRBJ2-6,CASSPEGGAFSGANVLTF,TGCGCCAGCAGCCCAGAAGGGGGGGCATTCTCTGGGGCCAACGTCCTGACTTTC
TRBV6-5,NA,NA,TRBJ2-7,CASSYRGRDEQYF,TGTGCCAGCAGTTACAGGGGGAGAGACGAGCAGTACTTC
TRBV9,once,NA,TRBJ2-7,CASSVGSRVSEQYF,TGTGCCAGCAGCGTAGGGTCCCGGGTAAGCGAGCAGTACTTC
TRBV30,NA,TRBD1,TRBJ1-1,CAWRGQGDGTEAFF,TGTGCCTGGAGGGGACAGGGAGATGGCACTGAAGCTTTCTTT
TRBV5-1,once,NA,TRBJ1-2,CASSLAPGNGYTF,TGCGCCAGCAGCTTGGCCCCAGGGAATGGCTACACCTTC
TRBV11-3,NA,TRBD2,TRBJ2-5,CASAPGLASGYQETQYF,TGTGCCAGCGCACCAGGGCTGGCTAGCGGATACCAAGAGACCCAGTACTTC
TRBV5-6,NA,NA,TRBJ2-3,CASSFSVGGWSDTQYF,TGTGCCAGCAGCTTTTCGGTCGGGGGTTGGTCAGATACGCAGTATTTT
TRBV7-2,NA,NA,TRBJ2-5,CASSLSGRETQYF,TGTGCCAGCAGCTTAAGTGGCAGAGAGACCCAGTACTTC
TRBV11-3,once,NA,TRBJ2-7,CASSSTGQAYEQYF,TGTGCCAGCAGCTCCACAGGGCAGGCCTACGAGCAGTACTTC
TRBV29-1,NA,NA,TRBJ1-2,CSVGANGGYTF,TGCAGCGTTGGGGCTAATGGAGGCTACACCTTC
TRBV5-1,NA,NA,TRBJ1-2,CASSRIGSIREVASGYTF,TGCGCCAGCAGCAGAATAGGGAGTATTCGGGAGGTGGCGAGTGGCTACACCTTC
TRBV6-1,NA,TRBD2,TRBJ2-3,CASSAGRGLAGTDTQYF,TGTGCCAGCAGTGCGGGAAGGGGACTAGCGGGCACAGATACGCAGTATTTT
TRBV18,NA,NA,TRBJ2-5,CASSPVTGEETQYF,TGTGCCAGCTCACCAGTGACGGGGGAAGAGACCCAGTACTTC
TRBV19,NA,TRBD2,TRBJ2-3,CASIRTSASTDTQYF,TGTGCCAGTATCCGGACTAGCGCAAGCACAGATACGCAGTATTTT
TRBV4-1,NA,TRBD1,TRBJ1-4,CASSKRDRATYINEKLFF,TGCGCCAGCAGTAAGCGGGACAGGGCAACTTACATTAATGAAAAACTGTTTTTT
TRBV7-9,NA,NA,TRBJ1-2,CASMRRGGIHVNYGYTF,TGTGCCAGCATGCGACGGGGAGGTATTCATGTTAACTATGGCTACACCTTC
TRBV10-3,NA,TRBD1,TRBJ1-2,CAISLTGTAAYGYTF,TGTGCCATCAGTTTAACCGGGACAGCGGCGTATGGCTACACCTTC
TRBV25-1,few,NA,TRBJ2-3,CASRGTTPDTQYF,TGTGCCAGCAGAGGTACGACACCAGATACGCAGTATTTT
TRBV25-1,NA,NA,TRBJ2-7,CASSESYRDTTYEQYF,TGTGCCAGCAGTGAATCTTACCGGGACACCACCTACGAGCAGTACTTC
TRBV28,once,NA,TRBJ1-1,CASSKPRVPEAFF,TGTGCCAGCAGTAAACCCAGGGTCCCTGAAGCTTTCTTT
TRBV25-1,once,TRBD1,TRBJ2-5,CASSEFGQGANPTQYF,TGTGCCAGCAGTGAATTCGGACAGGGTGCTAATCCGACCCAGTACTTC
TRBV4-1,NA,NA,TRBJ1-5,CASSHAGGNQPQHF,TGCGCCAGCAGCCATGCAGGGGGCAATCAGCCCCAGCATTTT
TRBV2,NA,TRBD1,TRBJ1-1,CASRPGQSTEAFF,TGTGCCAGCAGACCGGGACAGTCCACTGAAGCTTTCTTT
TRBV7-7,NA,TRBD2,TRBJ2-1,CASSAGLAGFGEQFF,TGTGCCAGCAGCGCAGGACTAGCGGGATTTGGTGAGCAGTTCTTC
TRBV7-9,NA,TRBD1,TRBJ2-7,CASSPRTGGIYEQYF,TGTGCCAGCAGCCCGCGGACAGGGGGGATTTACGAGCAGTACTTC
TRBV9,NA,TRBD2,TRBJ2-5,CASSVSPLAGGRETQYF,TGTGCCAGCAGCGTAAGTCCCCTAGCGGGGGGCAGAGAGACCCAGTACTTC
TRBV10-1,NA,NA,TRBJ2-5,CASSELDSQETQYF,TGCGCCAGCAGTGAGTTAGATTCCCAAGAGACCCAGTACTTC
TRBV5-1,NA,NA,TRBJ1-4,CASSFTTGANEKLFF,TGCGCCAGCAGCTTTACGACAGGAGCTAATGAAAAACTGTTTTTT
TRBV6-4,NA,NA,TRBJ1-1,CASSEVYRGPVNTEAFF,TGTGCCAGCAGTGAGGTCTACCGGGGTCCCGTGAACACTGAAGCTTTCTTT
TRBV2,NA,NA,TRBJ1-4,CASTPAGLFATNEKLFF,TGTGCCAGCACCCCCGCGGGACTCTTTGCAACTAATGAAAAACTGTTTTTT
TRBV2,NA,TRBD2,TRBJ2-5,CASRAGGLGGTQYF,TGTGCCAGCAGGGCGGGGGGCCTCGGGGGGACCCAGTACTTC
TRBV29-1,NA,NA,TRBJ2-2,CSGQRADTGELFF,TGCAGCGGTCAGAGGGCGGACACCGGGGAGCTGTTTTTT
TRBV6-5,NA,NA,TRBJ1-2,CASSAQGYGYTF,TGTGCCAGCAGTGCGCAGGGATACGGCTACACCTTC
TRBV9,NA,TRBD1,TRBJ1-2,CASSLGQVDGGYTF,TGTGCCAGCAGCCTAGGACAGGTTGATGGTGGCTACACCTTC
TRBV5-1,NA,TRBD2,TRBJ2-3,CASSVSGSTDTQYF,TGCGCCAGCAGCGTTAGCGGGAGCACAGATACGCAGTATTTT
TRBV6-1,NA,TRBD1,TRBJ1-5,CASKTGSQPQHF,TGTGCCAGTAAGACAGGGTCTCAGCCCCAGCATTTT
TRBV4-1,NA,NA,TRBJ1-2,CASSPTGSQGYGYTF,TGCGCCAGCAGCCCGACAGGATCCCAGGGCTATGGCTACACCTTC
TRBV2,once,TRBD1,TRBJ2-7,CASTQSGTAASEQYF,TGTGCCAGTACACAATCCGGGACAGCCGCCTCCGAGCAGTACTTC
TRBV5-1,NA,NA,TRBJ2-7,CASTLGGTIPYEQYF,TGCGCCAGCACCCTGGGAGGGACAATACCTTACGAGCAGTACTTC
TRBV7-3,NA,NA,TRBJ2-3,CASSLTSSGADTQYF,TGTGCCAGCAGCTTAACTAGCTCCGGCGCAGATACGCAGTATTTT
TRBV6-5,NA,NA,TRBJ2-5,CASRPDRYQETQYF,TGTGCCAGCAGACCCGACAGATACCAAGAGACCCAGTACTTC
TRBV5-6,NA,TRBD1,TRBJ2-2,CASSFRQGANTGELFF,TGTGCCAGCAGCTTCCGACAGGGGGCAAACACCGGGGAGCTGTTTTTT
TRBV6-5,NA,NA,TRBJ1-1,CASRIQLYTEAFF,TGTGCCAGCAGAATACAGCTCTACACTGAAGCTTTCTTT
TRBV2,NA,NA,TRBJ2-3,CASSIGTSNTDTQYF,TGTGCCAGCAGTATCGGGACAAGTAACACAGATACGCAGTATTTT
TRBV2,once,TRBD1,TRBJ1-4,CASSGGQGRGEKLFF,TGTGCCAGCAGTGGGGGACAGGGGAGGGGCGAAAAACTGTTTTTT
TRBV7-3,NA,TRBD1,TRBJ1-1,CASSVQGARGAFF,TGTGCCAGCAGCGTGCAGGGGGCCCGTGGAGCTTTCTTT
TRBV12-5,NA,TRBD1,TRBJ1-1,CASGLGTGGNTEAFF,TGTGCTAGTGGTTTGGGAACAGGGGGTAACACTGAAGCTTTCTTT